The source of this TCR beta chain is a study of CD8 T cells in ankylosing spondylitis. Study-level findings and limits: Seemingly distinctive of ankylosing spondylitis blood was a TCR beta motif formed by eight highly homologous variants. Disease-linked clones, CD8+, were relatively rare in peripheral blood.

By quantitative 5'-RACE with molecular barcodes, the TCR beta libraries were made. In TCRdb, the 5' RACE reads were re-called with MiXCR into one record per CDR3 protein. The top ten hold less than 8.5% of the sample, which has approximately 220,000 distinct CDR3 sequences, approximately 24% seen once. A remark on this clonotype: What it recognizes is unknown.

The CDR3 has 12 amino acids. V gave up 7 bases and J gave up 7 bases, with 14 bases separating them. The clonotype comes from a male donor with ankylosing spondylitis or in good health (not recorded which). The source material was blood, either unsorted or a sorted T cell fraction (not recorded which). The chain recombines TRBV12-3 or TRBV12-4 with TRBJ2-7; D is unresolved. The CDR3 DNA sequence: TGTGCCAGCACCGAGGACCGGCGGGAGCAGTACTTC. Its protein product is CASTEDRREQYF.